This TCR beta chain was sequenced for a study of T cells expressing NK-cell markers. Study-level results: It is unclear if expanded NKG2C-expressing clones target HCMV antigens.

With UMIs, 5'RACE template switching was used to make TCR beta cDNA. TCRdb reprocessed the 5' RACE reads, with one entry per CDR3 protein and no DNA. This sample contains 200,000 to 300,000 distinct CDR3 sequences. As to this clonotype: Its matching antigen is unknown.

The length of the CDR3 is 11 residues. Looked up from germline, CDR1 is SQVTM and CDR2 is ANQGSEA. This chain joins TRBV29-1 and TRBJ2-1; TCRdb's D gene call, TRBD2, goes unchecked for lack of DNA. The sequencing input was blood T cells: a sorted CD56 or NKG2C T cell subset, CD4+ or CD8+ T cells, or bulk PBMC T cells (not recorded which). This sequence was found in a man aged 18 to 35 in good health. CDR3 region: CSVPKRNEQFF.